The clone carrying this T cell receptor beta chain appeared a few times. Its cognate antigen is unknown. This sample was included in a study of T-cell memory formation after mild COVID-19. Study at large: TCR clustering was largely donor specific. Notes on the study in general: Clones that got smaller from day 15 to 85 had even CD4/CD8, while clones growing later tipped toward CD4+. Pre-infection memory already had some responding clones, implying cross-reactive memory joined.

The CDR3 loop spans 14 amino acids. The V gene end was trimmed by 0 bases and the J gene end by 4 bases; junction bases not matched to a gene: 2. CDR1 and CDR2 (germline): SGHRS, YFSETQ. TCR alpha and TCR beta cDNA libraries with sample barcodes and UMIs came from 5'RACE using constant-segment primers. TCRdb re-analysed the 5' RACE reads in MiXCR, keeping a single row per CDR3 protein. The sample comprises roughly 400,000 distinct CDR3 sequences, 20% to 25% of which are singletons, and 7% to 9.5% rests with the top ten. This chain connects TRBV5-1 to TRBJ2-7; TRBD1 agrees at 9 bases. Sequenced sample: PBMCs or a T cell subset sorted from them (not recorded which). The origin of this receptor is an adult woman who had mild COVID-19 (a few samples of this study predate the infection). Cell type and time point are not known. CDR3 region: CASSLEDRGYEQYF. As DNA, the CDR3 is TGCGCCAGCAGCTTGGAGGACAGGGGATACGAGCAGTACTTC.